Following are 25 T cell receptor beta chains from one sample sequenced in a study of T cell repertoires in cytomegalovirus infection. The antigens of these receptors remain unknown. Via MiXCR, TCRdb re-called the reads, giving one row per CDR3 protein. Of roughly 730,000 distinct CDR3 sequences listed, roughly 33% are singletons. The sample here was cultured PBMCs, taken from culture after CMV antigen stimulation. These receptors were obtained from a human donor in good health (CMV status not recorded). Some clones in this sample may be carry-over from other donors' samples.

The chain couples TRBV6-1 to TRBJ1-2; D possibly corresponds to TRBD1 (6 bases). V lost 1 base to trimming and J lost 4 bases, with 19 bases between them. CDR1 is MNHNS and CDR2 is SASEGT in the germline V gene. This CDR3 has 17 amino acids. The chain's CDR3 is CASSEEFRQAPSYGYTF. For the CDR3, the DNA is TGTGCCAGCAGTGAAGAATTTAGACAGGCCCCAAGCTATGGCTACACCTTC.

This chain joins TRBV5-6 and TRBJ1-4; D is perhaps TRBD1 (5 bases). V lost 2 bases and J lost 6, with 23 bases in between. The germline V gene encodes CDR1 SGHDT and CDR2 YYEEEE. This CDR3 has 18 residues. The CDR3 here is CASSFGTIVKRSDEKLFF. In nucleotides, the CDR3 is TGTGCCAGCAGCTTCGGGACCATCGTAAAGCGCTCAGATGAAAAACTGTTTTTT.

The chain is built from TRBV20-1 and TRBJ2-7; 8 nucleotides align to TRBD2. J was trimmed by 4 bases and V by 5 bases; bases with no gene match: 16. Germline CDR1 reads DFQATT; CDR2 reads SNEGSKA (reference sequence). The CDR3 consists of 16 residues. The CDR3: CSAWRGALSKVYEQYF. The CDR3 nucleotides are TGCAGTGCTTGGCGGGGGGCTCTAAGCAAGGTTTACGAGCAGTACTTC.

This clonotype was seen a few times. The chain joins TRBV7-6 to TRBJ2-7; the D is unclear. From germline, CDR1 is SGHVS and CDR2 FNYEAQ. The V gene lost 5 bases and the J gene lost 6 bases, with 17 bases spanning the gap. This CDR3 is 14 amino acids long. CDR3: CASSRVHELSEQYF. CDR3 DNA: TGTGCCAGCAGCCGGGTCCATGAACTGAGCGAGCAGTACTTC.

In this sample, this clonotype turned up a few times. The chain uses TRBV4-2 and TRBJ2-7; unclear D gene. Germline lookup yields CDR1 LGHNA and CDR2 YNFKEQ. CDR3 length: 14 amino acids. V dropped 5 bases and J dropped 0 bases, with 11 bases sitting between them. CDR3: CASSSSPGSYEQYF. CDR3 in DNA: TGTGCCAGCAGCTCTAGTCCGGGCTCCTACGAGCAGTACTTC.

CDR3 nucleotide sequence: TGCGCCAGCGGCTCGACTAGCGGGGGGGCCTTTAATGAGCAGTTCTTC. This gives the protein CASGSTSGGAFNEQFF. The rearrangement joins TRBV5-1 to TRBJ2-1; 14 bases align to TRBD2. Germline CDR1 is SGHRS and CDR2 is YFSETQ. V lost 7 bases and J lost 7; bases outside the gene matches: 10. The CDR3 contains 16 residues.

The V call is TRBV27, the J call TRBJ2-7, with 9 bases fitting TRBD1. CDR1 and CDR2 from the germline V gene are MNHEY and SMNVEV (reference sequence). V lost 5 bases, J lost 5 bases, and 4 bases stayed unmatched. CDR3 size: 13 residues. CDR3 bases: TGTGCCAGCAGTATGGACAGGGGTAACGAGCAGTACTTC. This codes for CASSMDRGNEQYF.

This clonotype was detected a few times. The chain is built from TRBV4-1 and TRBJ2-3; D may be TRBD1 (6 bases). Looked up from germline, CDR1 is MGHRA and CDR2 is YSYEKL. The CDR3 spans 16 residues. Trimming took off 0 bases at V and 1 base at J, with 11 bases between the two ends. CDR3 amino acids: CASSQDNRVGTDTQYF. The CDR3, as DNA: TGCGCCAGCAGCCAAGATAACAGGGTGGGCACAGATACGCAGTATTTT.

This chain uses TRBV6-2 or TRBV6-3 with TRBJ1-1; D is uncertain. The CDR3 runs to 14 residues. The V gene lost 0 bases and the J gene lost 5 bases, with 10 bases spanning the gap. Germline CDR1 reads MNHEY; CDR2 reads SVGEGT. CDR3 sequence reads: CASSYSAGETEAFF. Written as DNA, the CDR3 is TGTGCCAGCAGTTACTCCGCGGGTGAGACTGAAGCTTTCTTT.

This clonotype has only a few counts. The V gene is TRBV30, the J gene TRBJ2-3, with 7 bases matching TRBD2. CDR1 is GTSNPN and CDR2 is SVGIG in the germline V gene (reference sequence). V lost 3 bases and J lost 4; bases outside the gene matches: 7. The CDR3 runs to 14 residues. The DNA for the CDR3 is TGTGCCTGGAGCGTCGGACTAGATGCAGATACGCAGTATTTT. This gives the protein CAWSVGLDADTQYF.

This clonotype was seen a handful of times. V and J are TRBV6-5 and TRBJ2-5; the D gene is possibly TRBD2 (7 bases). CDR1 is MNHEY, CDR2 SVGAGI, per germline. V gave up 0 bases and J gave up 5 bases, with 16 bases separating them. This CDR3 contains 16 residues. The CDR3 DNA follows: TGTGCCAGCAGTTACTCTCCCCGGGGGGCCAGGGAGACCCAGTACTTC. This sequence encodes CASSYSPRGARETQYF.

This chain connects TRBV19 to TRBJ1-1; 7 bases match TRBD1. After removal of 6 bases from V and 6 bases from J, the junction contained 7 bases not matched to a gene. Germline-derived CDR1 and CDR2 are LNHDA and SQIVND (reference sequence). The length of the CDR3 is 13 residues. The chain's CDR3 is CASRGDRFAEAFF. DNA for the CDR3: TGTGCCAGTAGAGGGGACAGATTCGCTGAAGCTTTCTTT.

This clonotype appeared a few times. This CDR3 is CASSSTFGVAGLETQYF. CDR3 coding DNA: TGTGCCAGCAGCTCAACATTTGGAGTAGCGGGGTTGGAGACCCAGTACTTC. The genes are TRBV7-9 and TRBJ2-5; 8 bases fit TRBD2. From germline, CDR1 is SEHNR and CDR2 FQNEAQ (reference sequence). This CDR3 region has 17 residues. V trimming: 4 bases; J trimming: 5 bases; junction bases outside the gene matches: 15.

CDR3 in DNA: TGTGCCAGCGCTTGGCGTAATGAGCAGTTCTTC. Encoded protein: CASAWRNEQFF. This chain connects TRBV28 to TRBJ2-1; D call uncertain. The CDR3 consists of 11 residues. Germline lookup yields CDR1 MDHEN and CDR2 SYDVKM. V was clipped by 8 bases and J by 7 bases, with 9 bases between them.

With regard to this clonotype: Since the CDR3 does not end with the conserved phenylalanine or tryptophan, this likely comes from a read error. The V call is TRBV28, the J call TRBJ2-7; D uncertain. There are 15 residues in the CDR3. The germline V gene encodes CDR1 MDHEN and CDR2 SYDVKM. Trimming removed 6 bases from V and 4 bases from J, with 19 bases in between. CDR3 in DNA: TGTGCCAGCAGGCCACTTTCGGATATCCATTACGAGCAGTACTCC. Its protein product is CASRPLSDIHYEQYS.

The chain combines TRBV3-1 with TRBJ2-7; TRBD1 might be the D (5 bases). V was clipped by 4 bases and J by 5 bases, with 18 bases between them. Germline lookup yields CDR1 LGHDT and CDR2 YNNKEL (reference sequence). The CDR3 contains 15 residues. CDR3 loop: CASSPNRRVFNEQYF. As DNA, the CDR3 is TGTGCCAGCAGCCCAAATCGCAGGGTATTCAACGAGCAGTACTTC.

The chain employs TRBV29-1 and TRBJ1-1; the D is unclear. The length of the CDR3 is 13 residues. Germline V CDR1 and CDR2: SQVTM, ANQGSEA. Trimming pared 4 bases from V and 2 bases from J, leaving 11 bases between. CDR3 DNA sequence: TGCAGCGTTGTCAGATGGGGTAACACTGAAGCTTTCTTT. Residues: CSVVRWGNTEAFF.

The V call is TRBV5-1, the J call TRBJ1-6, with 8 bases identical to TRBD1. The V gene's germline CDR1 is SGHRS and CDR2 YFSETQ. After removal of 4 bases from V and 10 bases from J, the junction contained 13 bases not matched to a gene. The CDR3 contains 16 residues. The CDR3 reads CASSPAADRDGSPLHF. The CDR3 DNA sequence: TGCGCCAGCAGCCCGGCAGCGGACAGGGACGGATCACCCCTCCACTTT.

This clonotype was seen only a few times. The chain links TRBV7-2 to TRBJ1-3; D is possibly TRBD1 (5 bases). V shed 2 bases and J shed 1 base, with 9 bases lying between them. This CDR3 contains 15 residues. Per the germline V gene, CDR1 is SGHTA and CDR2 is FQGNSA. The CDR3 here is CASSLFWGSGNTIYF. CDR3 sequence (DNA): TGTGCCAGCAGCTTATTTTGGGGGTCTGGAAACACCATATATTTT.

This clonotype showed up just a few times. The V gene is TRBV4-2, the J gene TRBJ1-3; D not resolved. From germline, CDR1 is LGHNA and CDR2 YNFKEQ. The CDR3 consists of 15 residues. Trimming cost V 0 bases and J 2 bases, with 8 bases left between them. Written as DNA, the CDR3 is TGTGCCAGCAGCCAAGAAAAGTTTACTGGAAACACCATATATTTT. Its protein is CASSQEKFTGNTIYF.

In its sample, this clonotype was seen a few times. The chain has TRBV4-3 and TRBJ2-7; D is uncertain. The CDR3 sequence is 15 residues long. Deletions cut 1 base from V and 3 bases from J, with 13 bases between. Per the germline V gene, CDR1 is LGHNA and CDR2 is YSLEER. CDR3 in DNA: TGCGCCAGCAGCCAAGGGGCAGAACCAAACTACGAGCAGTACTTC. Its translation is CASSQGAEPNYEQYF.

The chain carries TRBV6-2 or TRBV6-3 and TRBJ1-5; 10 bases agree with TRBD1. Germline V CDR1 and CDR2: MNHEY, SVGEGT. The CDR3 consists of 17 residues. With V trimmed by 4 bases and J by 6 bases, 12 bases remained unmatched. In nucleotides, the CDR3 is TGTGCCAGCAGTTCCCGACAGGGGGCCCGTCGCGCTCAGCCCCAGCATTTT. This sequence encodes CASSSRQGARRAQPQHF.

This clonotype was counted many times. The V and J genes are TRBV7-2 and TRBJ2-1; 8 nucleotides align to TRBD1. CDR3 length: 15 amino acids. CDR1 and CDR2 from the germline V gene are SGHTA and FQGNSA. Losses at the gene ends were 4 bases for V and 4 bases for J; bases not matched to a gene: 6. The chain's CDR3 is CASSSGQVGYNEQFF. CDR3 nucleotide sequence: TGTGCCAGCAGCTCGGGACAGGTTGGGTACAATGAGCAGTTCTTC. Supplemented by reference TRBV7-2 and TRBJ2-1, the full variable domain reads GAGVSQSPSNKVTEKGKDVELRCDPISGHTALYWYRQSLGQGLEFLIYFQGNSAPDKSGLPSDRFSAERTGGSVSTLTIQRTQQEDSAVYLCASSSGQVGYNEQFFGPGTRLTVL.

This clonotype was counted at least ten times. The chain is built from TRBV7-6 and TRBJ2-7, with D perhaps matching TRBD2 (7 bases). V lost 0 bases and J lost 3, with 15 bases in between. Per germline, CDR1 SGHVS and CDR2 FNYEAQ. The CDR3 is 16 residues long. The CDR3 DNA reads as TGTGCCAGCAGCTTAGCCACGGGGGGCACGGTCTACGAGCAGTACTTC. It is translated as CASSLATGGTVYEQYF. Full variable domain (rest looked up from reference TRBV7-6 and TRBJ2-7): GAGVSQSPRYKVTKRGQDVALRCDPISGHVSLYWYRQALGQGPEFLTYFNYEAQQDKSGLPNDRFSAERPEGSISTLTIQRTEQRDSAMYRCASSLATGGTVYEQYFGPGTRLTVT.

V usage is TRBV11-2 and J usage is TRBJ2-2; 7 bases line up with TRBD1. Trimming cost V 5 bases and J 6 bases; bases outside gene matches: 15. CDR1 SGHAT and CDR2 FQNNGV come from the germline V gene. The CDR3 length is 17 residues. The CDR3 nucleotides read TGTGCCAGCAGCCCCAGGGTCCGGGACAGTTTCGCCGGGGAGCTGTTTTTT. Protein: CASSPRVRDSFAGELFF. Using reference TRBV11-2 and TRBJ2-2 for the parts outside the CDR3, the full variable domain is EAGVAQSPRYKIIEKRQSVAFWCNPISGHATLYWYQQILGQGPKLLIQFQNNGVVDDSQLPKDRFSAERLKGVDSTLKIQPAKLEDSAVYLCASSPRVRDSFAGELFFGEGSRLTVL.